A single TCR beta chain is shown here with its context. What it recognizes is unknown. As for time point: cycle 4 day 1 (C4D1), after more than 5 weeks of nivolumab. All trial patients relapsed after autologous stem cell transplantation. Relapsed/refractory classical Hodgkin lymphoma patients had complete, partial or progressive responses. These data originate in a study of PD-1 blockade in classical Hodgkin lymphoma. The length of the CDR3 is 14 residues. V shed 7 bases and J shed 1 base, with 13 bases lying between them. Per germline, CDR1 LNHDA and CDR2 SQIVND (reference sequence). Here immunoSEQ multiplex PCR was the method, and the copy in TCRdb shows in-frame clones only, minus some. The sample gives roughly 56,000 clones, about 85% of which show up once; about 8.1% is in the top ten. The study, taken as a whole, reports: By C4D1, diversity of CD4+ TCRs had risen significantly, whereas that of CD8+ TCRs had not.

The chain employs TRBV19 and TRBJ1-1; a possible D gene is TRBD1 (5 bases). Sequenced here: peripheral blood mononuclear cells (PBMCs), sampled before the fourth cycle of nivolumab. The source is a human donor with classical Hodgkin lymphoma. DNA of the CDR3: TGTGCCAGTACTACCCAACAGGAGAACACTGAAGCTTTCTTT. Translation: CASTTQQENTEAFF.